The sequence of this T cell receptor beta chain was determined in a study of somatic mutations in cytotoxic T cells in rheumatoid arthritis. Study-wide results and caveats: Greater age accompanied higher CD8+ clonality in rheumatoid arthritis patients, a pattern that was absent in healthy controls.

With regard to this clone: Its antigen is as yet unknown.

Positively selected by magnetic beads, CD4+ and CD8+ cells were purity-checked by flow cytometry. In germline, CDR1 is ENHRY, CDR2 SYGVKD. Trimming took off 0 bases at V and 9 bases at J, with 11 bases between the two ends. The CDR3 consists of 13 residues. Authors' processing steps: Seldom did patient CD8+ clones exceeding 1% match published virus-specific TCRB sequences. Method: immunoSEQ multiplex PCR; TCRdb's copy keeps in-frame clones and lacks some. V, J and clone size are those of that table, while D and trimming were read from the DNA. The table has fewer than 9,000 clones, roughly 77% seen once.

Input material: CD8+ T cells sorted from blood. The chain recombines TRBV10-3 with TRBJ2-5; D not resolved. The receptor was isolated from an adult with rheumatoid arthritis. CDR3 in amino acids: CAISESVDAAQYF. The CDR3 nucleotides are TGTGCCATCAGTGAGTCTGTCGACGCTGCCCAGTACTTC.